This T cell receptor beta chain emerged from a study of PD-1 blockade in classical Hodgkin lymphoma. Notes on the study in general: CD4+ TCR diversity, unlike CD8+, rose significantly by C4D1. Relative to healthy donors, newly diagnosed patients reportedly had lower baseline TCR diversity, which was reported as lower still in relapsed/refractory patients. After ASCT, patients who started nivolumab under 1 year later were excluded.

Germline CDR1 and CDR2: SGHVS and FNYEAQ. V lost 4 bases, J lost 0 bases, and 15 bases lay in between. This CDR3 has 17 residues. In every patient, relapse followed autologous stem cell transplantation, while exposure to brentuximab vedotin differed. Patients reached a best response of complete response, partial response or progressive disease. Assay: immunoSEQ multiplex PCR; the TCRdb copy retains only in-frame clones and omits some. The repertoire holds almost 85,000 clones, with roughly 89% as singletons. Comment on this clone: Its antigen is not identified.

The specimen comprised peripheral blood mononuclear cells (PBMCs), sampled at baseline. This chain joins TRBV7-6 and TRBJ2-2; unclear D gene. The source is a human donor with classical Hodgkin lymphoma. The CDR3: CASSSFVSTANTGELFF. The CDR3 nucleotides are TGTGCCAGCAGCTCTTTCGTTTCCACAGCGAACACCGGGGAGCTGTTTTTT.